What follows is one T cell receptor beta chain and its context. Its target is not known. These data belong to a study of CXCR3-negative and CXCR3-positive naive CD8 T cells. Study-wide context: Collectively, the libraries yielded roughly 150 million TRB reads in total, at about 1.5 +/- 0.3 million per library. General observations from the study: CXCR3-positive naive cells carried more hydrophobic TRB CDR3s than CXCR3-negative ones. Diversity was high in both naive subsets and much lower in memory cells.

It was by 5' RACE with UMI labels that the TRB cDNA libraries were prepared. Using the 5' RACE reads, TCRdb records one entry per CDR3 protein without DNA. The sample table includes about 92,000 distinct CDR3 sequences. A CD45RO-CCR7+CD27+CD95- profile was what naive CD8+ T cells displayed. Per germline, CDR1 SGHKS and CDR2 YYEKEE (reference sequence). The CDR3 contains 12 residues. This TCR was sampled from a human donor in good health. Some clones in this sample may be carry-over from other donors' samples. The rearrangement links TRBV5-5 to TRBJ2-7; TCRdb's assignment of TRBD1 cannot be checked, as there is no DNA. The sample taken for sequencing was naive CXCR3- CD8+ T cells from blood. The subset denotes: CD45RO-CCR7+CD27+CD95- naive CD8+ T cells lacking CXCR3 (TNR3-). CDR3 sequence reads: CASRGQVYEQYF.